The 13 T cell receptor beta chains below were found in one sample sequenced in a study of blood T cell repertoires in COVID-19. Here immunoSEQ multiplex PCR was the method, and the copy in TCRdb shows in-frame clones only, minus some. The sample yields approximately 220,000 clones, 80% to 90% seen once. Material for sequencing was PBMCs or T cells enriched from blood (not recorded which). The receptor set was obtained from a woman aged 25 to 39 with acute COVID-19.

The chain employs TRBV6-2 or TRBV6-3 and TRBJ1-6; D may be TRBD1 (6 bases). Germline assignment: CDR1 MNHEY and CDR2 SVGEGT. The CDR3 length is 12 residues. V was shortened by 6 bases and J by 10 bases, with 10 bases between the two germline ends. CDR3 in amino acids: CASSRQESPLHF. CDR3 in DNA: TGTGCCAGCAGCCGACAGGAGTCACCCCTCCACTTT.

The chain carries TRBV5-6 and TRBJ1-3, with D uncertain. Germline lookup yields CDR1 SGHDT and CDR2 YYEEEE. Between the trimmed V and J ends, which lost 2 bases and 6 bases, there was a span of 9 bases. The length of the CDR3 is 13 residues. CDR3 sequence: CASSFGRQNTIYF. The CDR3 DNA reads TGTGCCAGCAGCTTTGGGAGGCAAAACACCATATATTTT.

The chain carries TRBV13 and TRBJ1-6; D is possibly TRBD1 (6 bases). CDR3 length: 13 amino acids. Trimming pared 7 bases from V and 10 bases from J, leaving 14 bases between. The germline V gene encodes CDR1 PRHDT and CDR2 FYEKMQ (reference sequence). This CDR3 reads CASTAGQTSPLHF. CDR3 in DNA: TGTGCCAGCACCGCCGGACAGACCTCACCCCTCCACTTT.

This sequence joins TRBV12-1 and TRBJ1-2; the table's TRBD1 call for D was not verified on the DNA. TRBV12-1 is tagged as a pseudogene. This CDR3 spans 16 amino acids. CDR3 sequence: CASSFVCAGGNYGYTF. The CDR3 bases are TGTGCCAGCAGCTTTGTGTGCGCAGGGGGCAACTATGGCTACACCTTC.

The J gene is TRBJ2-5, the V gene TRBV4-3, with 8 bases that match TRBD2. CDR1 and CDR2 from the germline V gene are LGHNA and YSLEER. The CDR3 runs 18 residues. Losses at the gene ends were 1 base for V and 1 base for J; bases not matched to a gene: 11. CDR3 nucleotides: TGCGCCAGCAGCCAAGTAGTTGTCGGGGGGGCCTTCCAAGAGACCCAGTACTTC. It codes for CASSQVVVGGAFQETQYF.

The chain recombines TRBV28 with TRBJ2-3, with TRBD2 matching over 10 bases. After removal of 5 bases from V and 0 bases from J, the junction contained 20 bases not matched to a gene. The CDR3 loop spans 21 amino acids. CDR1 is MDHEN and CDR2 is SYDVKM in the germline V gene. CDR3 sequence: CASSLRGPPAGGPGSTDTQYF. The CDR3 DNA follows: TGTGCCAGCAGTCTTAGGGGGCCCCCAGCGGGGGGGCCTGGAAGCACAGATACGCAGTATTTT.

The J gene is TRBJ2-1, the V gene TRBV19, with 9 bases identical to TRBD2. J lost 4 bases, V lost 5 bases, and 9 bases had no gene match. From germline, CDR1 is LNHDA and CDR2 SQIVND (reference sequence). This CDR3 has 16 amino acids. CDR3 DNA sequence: TGTGCCAGTAGTCTTTCCTTAGCGGGGGCGTACAATGAGCAGTTCTTC. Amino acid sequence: CASSLSLAGAYNEQFF.

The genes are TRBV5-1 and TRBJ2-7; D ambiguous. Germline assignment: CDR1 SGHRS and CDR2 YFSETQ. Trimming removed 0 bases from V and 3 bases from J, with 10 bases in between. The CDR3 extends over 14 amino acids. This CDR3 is CASSLVSQNYEQYF. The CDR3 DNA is TGCGCCAGCAGCTTGGTTTCCCAGAACTACGAGCAGTACTTC.

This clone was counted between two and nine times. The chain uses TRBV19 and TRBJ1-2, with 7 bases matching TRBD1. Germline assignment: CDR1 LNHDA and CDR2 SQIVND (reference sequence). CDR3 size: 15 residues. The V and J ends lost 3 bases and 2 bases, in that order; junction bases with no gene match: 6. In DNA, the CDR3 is TGTGCCAGTAGTATGAGGGGGCCAGACAACTATGGCTACACCTTC. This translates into CASSMRGPDNYGYTF.

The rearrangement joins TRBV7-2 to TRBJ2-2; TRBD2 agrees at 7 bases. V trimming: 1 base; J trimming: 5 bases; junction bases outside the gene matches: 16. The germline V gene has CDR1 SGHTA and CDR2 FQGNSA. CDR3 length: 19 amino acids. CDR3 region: CASSLVTFLGGLQTGELFF. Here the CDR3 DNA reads TGTGCCAGCAGCTTAGTCACTTTTTTGGGGGGACTACAAACCGGGGAGCTGTTTTTT. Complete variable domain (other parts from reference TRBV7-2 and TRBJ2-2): GAGVSQSPSNKVTEKGKDVELRCDPISGHTALYWYRQSLGQGLEFLIYFQGNSAPDKSGLPSDRFSAERTGGSVSTLTIQRTQQEDSAVYLCASSLVTFLGGLQTGELFFGEGSRLTVL.

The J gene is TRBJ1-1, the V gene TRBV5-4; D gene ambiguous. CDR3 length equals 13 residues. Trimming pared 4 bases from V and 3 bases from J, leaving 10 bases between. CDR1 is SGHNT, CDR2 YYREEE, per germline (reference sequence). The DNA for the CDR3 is TGTGCCAGCAGCGTGGACGGTTACACTGAAGCTTTCTTT. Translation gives CASSVDGYTEAFF.

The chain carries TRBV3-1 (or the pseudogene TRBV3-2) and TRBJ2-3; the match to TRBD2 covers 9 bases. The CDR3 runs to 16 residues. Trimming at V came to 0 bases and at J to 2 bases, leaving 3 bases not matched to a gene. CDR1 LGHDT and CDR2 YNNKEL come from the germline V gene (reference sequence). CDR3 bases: TGTGCCAGCAGCCAAGATTCTAGCGGGGTCACAGATACGCAGTATTTT. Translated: CASSQDSSGVTDTQYF.

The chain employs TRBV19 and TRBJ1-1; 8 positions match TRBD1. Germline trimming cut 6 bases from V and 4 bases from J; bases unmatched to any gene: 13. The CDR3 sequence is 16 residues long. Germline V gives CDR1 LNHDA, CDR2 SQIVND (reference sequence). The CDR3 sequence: CASRKIRDRKGTEAFF. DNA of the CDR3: TGTGCCAGTAGGAAAATCCGGGACAGGAAGGGCACTGAAGCTTTCTTT.